This entry is about one TCR beta chain. The sample comes from a study of blood T cell repertoires in COVID-19. In the source study's methods: Amplification with reference gene primers provided the estimates of nucleated cell counts. Data came from immunoSEQ multiplex PCR; TCRdb stores just in-frame clones and leaves some out. V and J calls plus clone size are reproduced from that table; the DNA served to infer D and trimming. The data show under 300,000 clones, around 81% seen once. The germline V gene encodes CDR1 LNHDA and CDR2 SQIVND (reference sequence). With V trimmed by 3 bases and J by 8 bases, 22 bases remained unmatched. CDR3 length equals 20 residues.

Source material: peripheral blood. The TCR was taken from a woman in her sixties with active or convalescent COVID-19. The J gene is TRBJ2-2, the V gene TRBV19; 9 bases agree with TRBD2. The CDR3 DNA reads as TGTGCCAGTAGTATCATAGAGGCAGAGGCGGGGGGGCCTTATTCTGGGGAGCTGTTTTTT. It encodes CASSIIEAEAGGPYSGELFF.